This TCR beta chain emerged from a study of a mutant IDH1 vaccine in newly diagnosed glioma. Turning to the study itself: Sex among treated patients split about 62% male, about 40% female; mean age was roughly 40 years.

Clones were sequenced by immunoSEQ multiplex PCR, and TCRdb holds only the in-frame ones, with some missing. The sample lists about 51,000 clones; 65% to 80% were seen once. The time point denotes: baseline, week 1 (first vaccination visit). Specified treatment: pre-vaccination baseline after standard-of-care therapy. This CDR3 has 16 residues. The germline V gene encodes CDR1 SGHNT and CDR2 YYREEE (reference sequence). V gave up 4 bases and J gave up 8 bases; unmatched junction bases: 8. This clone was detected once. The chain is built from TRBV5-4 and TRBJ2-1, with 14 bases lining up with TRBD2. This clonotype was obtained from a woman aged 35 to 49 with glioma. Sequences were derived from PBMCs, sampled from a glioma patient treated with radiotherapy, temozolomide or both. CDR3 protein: CASSSAGGLAGDEQFF. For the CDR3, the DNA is TGTGCCAGCAGCAGCGCGGGGGGACTAGCGGGGGATGAGCAGTTCTTC.